This TCR beta chain comes out of a study of shared clonotypes between healthy human individuals. Findings of the study overall: Large sequencing depth failed to make sorted-subset sequencing complete, rarefaction showed. An expected dependence of interdonor clonotype sharing on sequencing depth was noted. Naive subsets, compared against memory subsets, generally had larger estimated richness values.

V lost 1 base and J lost 5, with 14 bases in between. The CDR3 is 15 amino acids. Germline-derived CDR1 and CDR2 are SGHNT and YENEEA. Assay used: immunoSEQ multiplex PCR; TCRdb lists only in-frame clones, some missing. The table lists 2 million to 2.5 million clones, 92% of them singletons. For this clone: Its target is unknown.

Sequencing was performed on naive CD4+ T cells from PBMCs. The sample's subset: CD45RA+ positively selected. The clonotype comes from a man younger than 30 in good health. Some clones in this sample may be carry-over from other donors' samples. The chain uses TRBV11-3 and TRBJ1-1, with D perhaps matching TRBD1 (5 bases). DNA for the CDR3: TGTGCCAGCAGCTTAGCGGCAGGGTGGCGAACTGAAGCTTTCTTT. Amino acid sequence: CASSLAAGWRTEAFF.